Reported below is one T cell receptor beta chain. This sample was included in a study of chemoradiotherapy in HPV16-positive cancers. This CDR3 comprises 18 residues. Trimming left V 0 bases short and J 5 bases short, with 20 bases between. Profiled with immunoSEQ multiplex PCR; TCRdb holds only in-frame clones, not every one. Altogether 10,000 to 15,000 clones are present, around 78% being singletons, with the ten largest covering about 2.3%. This sequence originates from a human donor with HPV-associated anogenital cancer. The rearrangement joins TRBV5-3 to TRBJ2-2; D not certain. TRBV5-3 is an ORF, and what it does is uncertain. Sampling was done from a patient who underwent chemoradiotherapy. For the CDR3, the DNA is TGTGCCAGAAGCTTGGGGAAGAAGGACGGGCCCCGGACCGGGGAGCTGTTTTTT. Translated, it gives CARSLGKKDGPRTGELFF.